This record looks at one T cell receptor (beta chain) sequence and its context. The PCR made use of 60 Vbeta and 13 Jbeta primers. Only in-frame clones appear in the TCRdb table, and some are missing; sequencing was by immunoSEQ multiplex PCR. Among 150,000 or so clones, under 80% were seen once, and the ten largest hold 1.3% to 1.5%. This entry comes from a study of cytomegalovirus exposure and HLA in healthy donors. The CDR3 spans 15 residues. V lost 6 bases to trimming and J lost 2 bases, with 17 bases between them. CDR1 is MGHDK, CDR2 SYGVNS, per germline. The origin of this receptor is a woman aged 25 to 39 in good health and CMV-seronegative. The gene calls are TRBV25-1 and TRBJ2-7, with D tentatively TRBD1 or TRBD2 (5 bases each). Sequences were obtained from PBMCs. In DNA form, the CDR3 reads TGTGCCAGCAGCGAACTAGGGGAAAAGACCTACGAGCAGTACTTC. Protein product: CASSELGEKTYEQYF.